The text below deals with one T cell receptor (beta chain). The sample originates from a study of blood T cells in healthy people across ages. V lost 0 bases, J lost 10 bases, and 13 bases lay in between. Germline lookup yields CDR1 MNHEY and CDR2 SMNVEV (reference sequence). This CDR3 spans 13 amino acids. Isolation of PBMCs gave at least 6 million cells per sample. Then a second PCR, running about 6 to 12 cycles, was carried out with a sample-barcoded 5' primer and a J-beta primer mix. TCRdb reprocessed the 5' RACE reads via MiXCR and lists one record per CDR3 protein. The table lists approximately 790,000 distinct CDR3 sequences, 60% to 80% of them singletons.

The clonotype comes from a man aged 25 to 40 in good health. The chain employs TRBV27 and TRBJ2-7; D unclear. Sequencing was performed on blood. CDR3 sequence (DNA): TGTGCCAGCAGTTTATCGGGTCCAGATTCCCAGTACTTC. Translating gives CASSLSGPDSQYF.